The clone carrying this TCR beta chain occurred many times. A single base separates this from a much larger clone, so it may be a read error. This sample is part of a study of blood T cells in healthy people across ages. Donor samples were obtained from healthy Caucasian individuals from Russia, aged 6 to 90. Per individual sample, total RNA of at least 5.5 micrograms was extracted. Looked up from germline, CDR1 is PRHDT and CDR2 is FYEKMQ (reference sequence). The CDR3 totals 16 residues. Primers used in a second PCR of about 6 to 12 cycles were a sample-barcoded 5' primer and a J-beta primer mix. TCRdb analysed the 5' RACE reads with MiXCR anew, one entry per CDR3 protein. The data show fewer than 800,000 distinct CDR3 sequences, roughly 30% seen once.

The chain carries TRBV13 and TRBJ2-1; TRBD2 aligns across 11 bases. The J call may be wrong; the DNA end is better matched by TRBJ2-7. The TCR originated in a woman of 80 years or more in good health. The sample comprised blood. CDR3 DNA: TGTGCCAGCAGCCCGACTAGCGGGGCCTCCTACAATGAGCAGTACTTC. Amino acid sequence: CASSPTSGASYNEQYF.